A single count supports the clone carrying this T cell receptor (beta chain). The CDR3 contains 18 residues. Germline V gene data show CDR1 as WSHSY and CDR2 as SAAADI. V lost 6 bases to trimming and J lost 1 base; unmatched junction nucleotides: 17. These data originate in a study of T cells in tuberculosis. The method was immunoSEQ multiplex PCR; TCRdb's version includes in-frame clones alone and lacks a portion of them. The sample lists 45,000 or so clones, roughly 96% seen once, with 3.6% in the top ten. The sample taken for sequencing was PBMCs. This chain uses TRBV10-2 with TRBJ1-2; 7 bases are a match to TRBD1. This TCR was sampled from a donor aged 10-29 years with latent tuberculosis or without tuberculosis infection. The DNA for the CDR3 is TGCGCCAGCAGGCCGGGTGAGGGACAGAGAATTGATAACTATGGCTACACCTTC. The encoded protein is CASRPGEGQRIDNYGYTF.